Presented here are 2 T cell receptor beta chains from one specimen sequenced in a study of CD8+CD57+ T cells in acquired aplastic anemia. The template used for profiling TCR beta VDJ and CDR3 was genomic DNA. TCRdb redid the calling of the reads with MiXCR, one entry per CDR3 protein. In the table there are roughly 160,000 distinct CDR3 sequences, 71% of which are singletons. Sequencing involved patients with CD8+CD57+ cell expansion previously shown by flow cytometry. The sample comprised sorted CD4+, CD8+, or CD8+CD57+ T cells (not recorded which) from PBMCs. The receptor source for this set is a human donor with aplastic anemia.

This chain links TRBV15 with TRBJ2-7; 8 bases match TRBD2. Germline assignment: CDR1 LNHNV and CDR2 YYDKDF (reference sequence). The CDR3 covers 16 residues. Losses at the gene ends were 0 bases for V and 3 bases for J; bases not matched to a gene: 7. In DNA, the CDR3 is TGTGCCACCAGCAGAGATATCGGACTAGCTGTCTACGAGCAGTACTTC. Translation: CATSRDIGLAVYEQYF.

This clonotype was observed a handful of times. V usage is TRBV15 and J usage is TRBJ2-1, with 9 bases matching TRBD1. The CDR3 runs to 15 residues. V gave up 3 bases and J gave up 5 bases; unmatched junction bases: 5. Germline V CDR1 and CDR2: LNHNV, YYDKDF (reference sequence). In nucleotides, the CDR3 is TGTGCCACCAGCAGCCGGGACAGGGACGACAATGAGCAGTTCTTC. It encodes CATSSRDRDDNEQFF.